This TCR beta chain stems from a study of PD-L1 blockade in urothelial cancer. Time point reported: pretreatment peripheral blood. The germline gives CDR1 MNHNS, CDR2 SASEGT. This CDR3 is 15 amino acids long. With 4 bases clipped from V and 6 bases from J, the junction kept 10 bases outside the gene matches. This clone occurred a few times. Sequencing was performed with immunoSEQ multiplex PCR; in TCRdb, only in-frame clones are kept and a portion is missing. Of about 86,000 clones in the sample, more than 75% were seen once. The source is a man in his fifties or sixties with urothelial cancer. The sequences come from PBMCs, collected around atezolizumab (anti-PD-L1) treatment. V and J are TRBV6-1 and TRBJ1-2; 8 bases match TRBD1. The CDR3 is CASSAIQGASNGYTF. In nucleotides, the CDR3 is TGTGCCAGCAGTGCTATCCAGGGGGCGTCTAATGGCTACACCTTC.